This T cell receptor (beta chain) was captured by sequencing in a study of blood T cells in healthy people across ages. Combining a sample-barcoded 5' primer with a J-beta primer mix, a second PCR ran for roughly 6 to 12 cycles. One entry per CDR3 protein, called by TCRdb with MiXCR from the 5' RACE reads. The table includes about 780,000 distinct CDR3 sequences, about 47% detected once. The CDR3 consists of 14 residues. Trimming took 7 bases from V and 1 from J; bases not matched to a gene: 3. The sequence was obtained from a man of 80 years or more in good health. The rearrangement uses TRBV12-3 or TRBV12-4 and TRBJ2-1; 8 nucleotides align to TRBD1. Source material: blood. DNA for the CDR3: TGTGCCAGCATCAGACAGGGGTCCTACAATGAGCAGTTCTTC. This encodes CASIRQGSYNEQFF.